The entry that follows covers one T cell receptor (beta chain) sequence. The sample is drawn from a study of identical twins. V was clipped by 4 bases and J by 5 bases, with 8 bases between them. The CDR3 totals 13 residues. From germline, CDR1 is SGHTA and CDR2 FQGNSA. TCRdb itself ran the 5' RACE reads through MiXCR, one entry per CDR3 protein. This sample has about 220,000 distinct CDR3 sequences; 7.5% occur once, and the top ten carry 1.9%. The data were also submitted as part of a second study, on yellow fever vaccine responses in identical twins.

The gene calls are TRBV7-2 and TRBJ2-2; no reliable D call. The sequenced sample consisted of memory (CD45RO+) T cells sorted from blood. The sequence was collected from a woman aged 18-35 years in good health. The CDR3: CASSSTVTGELFF. The CDR3 nucleotides read TGTGCCAGCAGCTCGACCGTGACCGGGGAGCTGTTTTTT.